A selection of T cell receptor beta chains follows, all from one sample in a study of PD-1 blockade in classical Hodgkin lymphoma. Assay: immunoSEQ multiplex PCR; the TCRdb copy retains only in-frame clones and omits some. The data hold around 100,000 clones, with around 89% observed a single time. The source was peripheral blood mononuclear cells (PBMCs), collected before the second cycle of nivolumab. The receptors here all came from a human donor with classical Hodgkin lymphoma. The CDR3 runs from the conserved cysteine through the conserved F or W. The D gene is left open where the match is weak.

d_call,v_call,j_call,cdr3_nt,cdr3_aa
-,TRBV27,TRBJ2-7,TGTGCCAGCAGTTTCGGGGGTAACGAGCAGTACTTC,CASSFGGNEQYF
TRBD2,TRBV5-6,TRBJ2-5,TGTGCCAGCAGCAGGACTAGCGTGGGAGAGACCCAGTACTTC,CASSRTSVGETQYF
-,TRBV25-1,TRBJ1-3,TGTGCCAGCAGTGAATTTGCAGGGATGACTGGAAACACCATATATTTT,CASSEFAGMTGNTIYF
-,TRBV11-2,TRBJ2-3,TGTGCCAGCAGCTTAGCAGATACGCAGTATTTT,CASSLADTQYF
TRBD1,TRBV6-5,TRBJ1-4,TGTGCCAGCAGTTCCCCAGACAGGGTCAGTGAAAAACTGTTTTTT,CASSSPDRVSEKLFF
TRBD2,TRBV5-4,TRBJ2-1,TGTGCCAGCAGCCGTGGGGGGGGGAACAATGAGCAGTTCTTC,CASSRGGGNNEQFF
-,TRBV9,TRBJ2-3,TGTGCCAGCAGCGTAGCGGGGACTAGCACAGATACGCAGTATTTT,CASSVAGTSTDTQYF
-,TRBV10-3,TRBJ2-1,TGTGCCATCAGTGATCCGGGGAGCTCGGATGAGCAGTTCTTC,CAISDPGSSDEQFF
TRBD1,TRBV2,TRBJ1-6,TGTGCCAGCAACACCGGGACAGGGAGGCTCTCACCCCTCCACTTT,CASNTGTGRLSPLHF
-,TRBV7-2,TRBJ2-5,TGTGCCAGCAGCTTTAGGGTCTCGACAGGCGGAGGGACCCAGTACTTC,CASSFRVSTGGGTQYF
-,TRBV5-1,TRBJ1-3,TGCGCCAGCAGCGTAGGGCCCCTAGTCTCTGGAAACACCATATATTTT,CASSVGPLVSGNTIYF
-,TRBV27,TRBJ1-2,TGTGCCAGCAGTTTTCGTTTGTCGAACCCTAACTATGGCTACACCTTC,CASSFRLSNPNYGYTF
TRBD2,TRBV10-1,TRBJ2-1,TGCGCCAGCAGTGAGACGACTAGCGGGGGGACAAACAATGAGCAGTTCTTC,CASSETTSGGTNNEQFF
-,TRBV10-1,TRBJ2-3,TGCGCCAGCAAGGTGTATGTCGGCGCAATCACAGATACGCAGTATTTT,CASKVYVGAITDTQYF
TRBD2,TRBV9,TRBJ2-2,TGTGCCAGCAGCCCCAAGACTAGCGGGGTGACCGGGGAGCTGTTTTTT,CASSPKTSGVTGELFF
TRBD1,TRBV7-9,TRBJ1-1,TGTGCCAGCACCTCAACCGGGACAGAGTACACTGAAGCTTTCTTT,CASTSTGTEYTEAFF
-,TRBV7-9,TRBJ1-5,TGTGCCAGCAGCTTAGTCGACACCAATCAGCCCCAGCATTTT,CASSLVDTNQPQHF